The T cell receptor beta chain described here comes from a study of CD8 T cells in ankylosing spondylitis. The study's findings and limits: CD8+ by phenotype, disease-linked clones were relatively rare in peripheral blood. In ankylosing spondylitis patients, matched synovial fluid reportedly showed significant enrichment of disease-linked clones.

The V and J ends lost 6 bases and 8 bases, in that order; junction bases with no gene match: 12. The CDR3 totals 14 residues. CDR1 SQVTM and CDR2 ANQGSEA come from the germline V gene. TCRdb analysed the 5' RACE reads with MiXCR anew, one entry per CDR3 protein. The repertoire holds roughly 91,000 distinct CDR3 sequences, over 6.5% seen once, with 9.9% in the top ten. Many counts were recorded for this clonotype. Its target is unknown. The gene calls are TRBV29-1 and TRBJ2-3, with 9 bases lining up with TRBD2. The receptor was isolated from a male donor with ankylosing spondylitis or in good health (not recorded which). Specimen: blood, either unsorted or a sorted T cell fraction (not recorded which). The CDR3 reads CSVNSGTSWGTQYF. In nucleotides, the CDR3 is TGCAGCGTCAACTCCGGGACTAGCTGGGGTACGCAGTATTTT.